The rows below give T cell receptor beta chains drawn from one sample of a study of Ad26.COV2.S vaccination and SARS-CoV-2 variants. The assay was immunoSEQ multiplex PCR, and TCRdb's table has in-frame clones only and misses some. The sample consists of about 430,000 clones, 90% of them appearing once. The material sequenced was peripheral blood, taken in a trial of Ad26.COV2.S vaccine versus placebo. The source of these receptors is a person aged 18-60 years who received the Ad26.COV2.S COVID-19 vaccine or a placebo. The CDR3 runs from the conserved cysteine through the conserved F or W. The order of the fields is J gene, clone size, D gene, CDR3 length, V gene, CDR3 protein, CDR3 DNA. D genes are given only for firm matches. The listing skips clone size in some rows; elsewhere it reads once, few, many or a size class.

TRBJ2-5 | NA | NA | 15 | TRBV28 | CASSLTGAQKETQYF | TGTGCCAGCAGTTTAACCGGAGCGCAGAAAGAGACCCAGTACTTC
TRBJ2-1 | NA | TRBD2 | 15 | TRBV11-3 | CASSERGSSYNEQFF | TGTGCCAGCTCTGAGCGGGGGAGCTCCTACAATGAGCAGTTCTTC
TRBJ1-2 | NA | NA | 13 | TRBV7-2 | CASSLYRGYGYTF | TGTGCCAGCAGCTTATATCGGGGCTACGGGTACACCTTC
TRBJ2-2 | once | NA | 17 | TRBV28 | CASSLVPYEDHTGELFF | TGTGCCAGCAGTTTGGTACCCTACGAGGACCACACCGGGGAGCTGTTTTTT
TRBJ2-5 | NA | TRBD2 | 23 | TRBV28 | CASSFGTWRPPGLAGGPPETQYF | TGTGCCAGCAGTTTTGGCACCTGGCGGCCTCCGGGACTAGCGGGAGGGCCGCCAGAGACCCAGTACTTC
TRBJ2-7 | NA | TRBD1 | 16 | TRBV30 | CAWSVPLRQGAYEQYF | TGTGCCTGGAGTGTCCCCCTTCGACAGGGGGCCTACGAGCAGTACTTC
TRBJ2-7 | few | NA | 14 | TRBV11-2 | CASSLGGGAYEQYF | TGTGCCAGCAGCTTAGGTGGGGGAGCCTACGAGCAGTACTTC
TRBJ1-2 | NA | NA | 16 | TRBV6-1 | CASSEETTPGFYGYTF | TGTGCCAGCAGTGAAGAAACGACCCCAGGGTTCTATGGCTACACCTTC
TRBJ1-4 | NA | TRBD1 | 14 | TRBV19 | CASRRDSFTEKLFF | TGTGCCAGTAGGCGGGACAGCTTTACGGAAAAACTGTTTTTT
TRBJ1-2 | NA | NA | 15 | TRBV14 | CASSQVAGSRGGYTF | TGTGCCAGCAGCCAAGTTGCTGGATCCCGAGGTGGCTACACCTTC
TRBJ2-7 | once | NA | 14 | TRBV6-2/TRBV6-3 | CASSYSTWGSEQYF | TGTGCCAGCAGTTACTCGACGTGGGGCTCCGAGCAGTACTTC
TRBJ2-1 | NA | NA | 13 | TRBV12-3/TRBV12-4 | CASSLNGVNEQFF | TGTGCCAGCAGTTTAAACGGCGTAAATGAGCAGTTCTTC
TRBJ2-3 | NA | NA | 15 | TRBV4-3 | CASSQGGTGRDTQYF | TGCGCCAGCAGCCAAGGTGGTACCGGGAGAGATACGCAGTATTTT
TRBJ2-1 | many | NA | 16 | TRBV5-6 | CASSLPGGNSYNEQFF | TGTGCCAGCAGCTTGCCGGGCGGGAACTCCTACAATGAGCAGTTCTTC
TRBJ1-2 | NA | NA | 13 | TRBV6-2/TRBV6-3 | CASSQGPYYGYTF | TGTGCCAGCAGCCAGGGACCGTACTATGGCTACACCTTC
TRBJ1-4 | NA | TRBD1 | 14 | TRBV5-1 | CASSWGTVNEKLFF | TGCGCCAGCAGCTGGGGGACAGTTAATGAAAAACTGTTTTTT
TRBJ2-5 | once | NA | 12 | TRBV6-2/TRBV6-3 | CASSRREETQYF | TGTGCCAGCAGTCGCAGGGAAGAGACCCAGTACTTC